A single sample gave rise to the 16 T cell receptor beta chains below, sequenced in a study of blood T cells in healthy people across ages. A second PCR of roughly 7 to 11 cycles used a sample-barcoded 5' primer and a J-beta primer mix. TCRdb used MiXCR to reprocess the 5' RACE reads, holding one entry per CDR3 protein. The data contain approximately 800,000 distinct CDR3 sequences, 62% of them singletons. Sequences were obtained from blood. The receptors come from a young man in good health.

V usage is TRBV20-1 and J usage is TRBJ2-5; D possibly corresponds to TRBD1 (6 bases). Matching the DNA end better, TRBJ2-7 makes the J call doubtful. The CDR3 extends over 12 amino acids. Germline assignment: CDR1 DFQATT and CDR2 SNEGSKA (reference sequence). The CDR3 protein is CSASLQGYEQYF. The CDR3 nucleotides read TGCAGTGCTAGTTTACAGGGATACGAGCAGTACTTC.

The chain couples TRBV13 to TRBJ2-3; 13 nucleotides agree with TRBD2. Germline-derived CDR1 and CDR2 are PRHDT and FYEKMQ (reference sequence). The ends lost 5 bases at V and 6 bases at J; junction bases unmatched: 8. The CDR3 spans 16 residues. The CDR3 loop is CASSQGTSGDMDTQYF. In DNA, the CDR3 is TGTGCCAGCAGCCAAGGGACTAGCGGGGATATGGATACGCAGTATTTT. The full variable domain, rest sourced from reference TRBV13 and TRBJ2-3, is AAGVIQSPRHLIKEKRETATLKCYPIPRHDTVYWYQQGPGQDPQFLISFYEKMQSDKGSIPDRFSAQQFSDYHSELNMSSLELGDSALYFCASSQGTSGDMDTQYFGPGTRLTVL.

The chain is built from TRBV7-9 and TRBJ2-1; TRBD2 matches at 13 bases. J gave up 7 bases and V 1 base, and 4 bases lay outside the gene matches. The CDR3 sequence is 16 residues long. Germline assignment: CDR1 SEHNR and CDR2 FQNEAQ (reference sequence). CDR3 bases: TGTGCCAGCAGCTTAGAGAAGGGACTAGCGGGGAATGAGCAGTTCTTC. This translates into CASSLEKGLAGNEQFF. The whole variable domain, remainder taken from reference TRBV7-9 and TRBJ2-1, is DTGVSQNPRHKITKRGQNVTFRCDPISEHNRLYWYRQTLGQGPEFLTYFQNEAQLEKSRLLSDRFSAERPKGSFSTLEIQRTEQGDSAMYLCASSLEKGLAGNEQFFGPGTRLTVL.

This chain connects TRBV12-3 or TRBV12-4 to TRBJ2-7; 13 bases align to TRBD2. The J call may not be correct, given that the DNA end is closer to TRBJ2-5. The CDR3 extends over 16 amino acids. In nucleotides, the CDR3 is TGTGCCAGCAGCCCCCCCGGGACTAGCGGGGAAGAGACCCAGTACTTC. Translated, it gives CASSPPGTSGEETQYF.

This chain connects TRBV5-1 to TRBJ2-5; 7 bases align to TRBD2. The CDR3 is made up of 14 amino acids. Germline loops: CDR1 SGHRS, CDR2 YFSETQ. V gave up 2 bases and J gave up 1 base; unmatched junction bases: 2. CDR3: CASSLRLAQETQYF. CDR3 nucleotides: TGCGCCAGCAGCTTAAGACTAGCCCAAGAGACCCAGTACTTC.

This chain links TRBV29-1 with TRBJ1-2; 8 nucleotides line up with TRBD1. Per germline, CDR1 SQVTM and CDR2 ANQGSEA. The CDR3 totals 14 residues. The trim removed 5 bases at V and 1 base at J, leaving 6 bases unmatched. The CDR3 is CSVKTGAHNYGYTF. The CDR3 region has the DNA TGCAGCGTTAAGACAGGGGCCCATAACTATGGCTACACCTTC.

This clonotype was seen a handful of times. V and J are TRBV9 and TRBJ2-1; D ambiguous. Germline CDR1 is SGDLS and CDR2 is YYNGEE. V was clipped by 2 bases and J by 6 bases, with 15 bases between them. The CDR3 sequence is 15 residues long. CDR3 protein: CASSVDGTTFNEQFF. CDR3 DNA: TGTGCCAGCAGCGTGGATGGCACCACTTTCAATGAGCAGTTCTTC. The variable domain in full, completed from reference TRBV9 and TRBJ2-1, reads DSGVTQTPKHLITATGQRVTLRCSPRSGDLSVYWYQQSLDQGLQFLIQYYNGEERAKGNILERFSAQQFPDLHSELNLSSLELGDSALYFCASSVDGTTFNEQFFGPGTRLTVL.

The gene calls are TRBV2 and TRBJ1-4; 7 bases align to TRBD1. Looked up from germline, CDR1 is SNHLY and CDR2 is FYNNEI. The CDR3 length is 13 residues. V lost 8 bases and J lost 5; bases outside the gene matches: 5. CDR3: CASRDSQNEKLFF. For the CDR3, the DNA is TGTGCCAGCCGGGACAGTCAGAATGAAAAACTGTTTTTT.

This clonotype was picked up a small number of times. V is TRBV20-1 and J is TRBJ1-2; no reliable D call. Germline assignment: CDR1 DFQATT and CDR2 SNEGSKA (reference sequence). The CDR3 has 12 residues. V gave up 1 base and J gave up 4 bases, with 7 bases separating them. CDR3 protein: CSARVPGYGYTF. The CDR3 coding sequence is TGCAGTGCTAGAGTCCCAGGCTATGGCTACACCTTC.

Of note for this clonotype: Just one base apart from a much larger clone, this may be a read error. The chain links TRBV11-2 to TRBJ2-3; 9 bases agree with TRBD1. V shed 1 base and J 6 bases; nucleotides not matched to a gene: 8. Germline CDR1 SGHAT, CDR2 FQNNGV. The CDR3 contains 16 residues. The CDR3 here is CASSLAQGQGIDTQYF. The CDR3 DNA reads as TGTGCCAGCAGCTTAGCTCAGGGACAGGGAATCGATACGCAGTATTTT.

The CDR3 coding sequence is TGTGCCACCAGGATGCCGATCTCTGGGGCCAACGTCCTGACTTTC. As protein: CATRMPISGANVLTF. This chain connects TRBV11-1 to TRBJ2-6, with no clear D. Per the germline V gene, CDR1 is SGHAT and CDR2 is FQDESV (reference sequence). V was cut by 10 bases and J by 0 bases, with 13 bases left in between. The CDR3 extends over 15 amino acids.

There are a few counts of this clonotype. The genes are TRBV3-1 and TRBJ2-6; 7 nucleotides agree with TRBD1. The CDR3 totals 14 residues. Trimming at V came to 4 bases and at J to 15 bases, leaving 12 bases not matched to a gene. In germline, CDR1 is LGHDT, CDR2 YNNKEL (reference sequence). The CDR3 bases are TGTGCCAGCAGCCCTGGCCGGGACAGTGGGGCCCTGACTTTC. This codes for CASSPGRDSGALTF.

This chain uses TRBV5-1 with TRBJ2-5, with D perhaps matching TRBD1 (6 bases). V lost 7 bases, J lost 7 bases, and 17 bases lay in between. This CDR3 has 13 amino acids. Looked up from germline, CDR1 is SGHRS and CDR2 is YFSETQ. The DNA for the CDR3 is TGCGCCAGCTTCACAGGGCGTTGTCTGACCCAGTACTTC. Encoded protein: CASFTGRCLTQYF.

This clonotype was seen only a few times. The chain couples TRBV27 to TRBJ2-4; D is unclear. Germline values: CDR1 MNHEY, CDR2 SMNVEV (reference sequence). V lost 5 bases, J lost 13 bases, and 15 bases lay in between. The length of the CDR3 is 12 residues. CDR3 region: CASSSSPGQQYF. For the CDR3, the DNA is TGTGCCAGCAGTAGCTCGCCTGGGCAGCAGTACTTC.

There are a few counts of this clonotype. The CDR3 bases are TGTGCCAGCAGCCCGCAAGGGCTCAATCAGCCCCAGCATTTT. Protein: CASSPQGLNQPQHF. This chain uses TRBV12-3 or TRBV12-4 with TRBJ1-5, with D hard to call. The CDR3 has 14 amino acids. Trimming pared 6 bases from V and 3 bases from J, leaving 12 bases between.

The chain recombines TRBV7-9 with TRBJ2-7, with D maybe TRBD2 (5 bases). The CDR3 is 14 amino acids. Looked up from germline, CDR1 is SEHNR and CDR2 is FQNEAQ (reference sequence). Trimming cost V 6 bases and J 4 bases, with 16 bases left between them. The CDR3 protein is CASSQPGNGYEQYF. The DNA of the CDR3 is TGTGCCAGCAGTCAGCCGGGGAACGGGTACGAGCAGTACTTC. Complete variable domain (other parts from reference TRBV7-9 and TRBJ2-7): DTGVSQNPRHKITKRGQNVTFRCDPISEHNRLYWYRQTLGQGPEFLTYFQNEAQLEKSRLLSDRFSAERPKGSFSTLEIQRTEQGDSAMYLCASSQPGNGYEQYFGPGTRLTVT.